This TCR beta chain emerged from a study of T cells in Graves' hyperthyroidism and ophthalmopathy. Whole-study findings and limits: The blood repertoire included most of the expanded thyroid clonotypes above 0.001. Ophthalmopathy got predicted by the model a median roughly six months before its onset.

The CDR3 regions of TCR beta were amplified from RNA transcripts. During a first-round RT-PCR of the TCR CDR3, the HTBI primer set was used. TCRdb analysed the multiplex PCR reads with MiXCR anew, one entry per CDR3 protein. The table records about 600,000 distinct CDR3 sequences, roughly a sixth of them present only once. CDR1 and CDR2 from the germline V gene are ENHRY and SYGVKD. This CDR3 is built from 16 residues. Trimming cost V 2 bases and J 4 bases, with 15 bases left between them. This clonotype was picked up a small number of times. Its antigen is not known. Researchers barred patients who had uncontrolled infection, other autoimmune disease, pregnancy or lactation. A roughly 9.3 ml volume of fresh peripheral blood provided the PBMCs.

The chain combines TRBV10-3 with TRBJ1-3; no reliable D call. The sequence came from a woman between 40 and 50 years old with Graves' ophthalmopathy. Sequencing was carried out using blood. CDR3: CAISEMRVGEGNTIYF. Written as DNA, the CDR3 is TGTGCCATCAGTGAGATGAGGGTCGGAGAAGGAAACACCATATATTTT.